The next 28 T cell receptor beta chains were all read from a single sample in a study of blood T cell repertoires in COVID-19. The assay was immunoSEQ multiplex PCR, and TCRdb's table has in-frame clones only and misses some. Here the sample spans 150,000 to 200,000 clones, around 76% being singletons. The sequencing sample was made of peripheral blood. The receptors were gathered from a woman in her 50s with active or convalescent COVID-19.

This sequence joins TRBV18 and TRBJ2-7; perhaps TRBD2 as D (5 bases). The ends were cut back, 6 bases at V and 5 bases at J, with 14 bases in the middle. This CDR3 is built from 13 residues. CDR1 KGHSH and CDR2 LQKENI come from the germline V gene. In DNA, the CDR3 is TGTGCCAGCTCCCCTCGCGGGTCCGACGAGCAGTACTTC. The encoded protein is CASSPRGSDEQYF.

This clone was found a few times. The chain recombines TRBV7-6 with TRBJ2-3, with 13 bases fitting TRBD2. Germline CDR1 SGHVS, CDR2 FNYEAQ. V gave up 1 base and J gave up 4 bases; unmatched junction bases: 2. This CDR3 spans 16 amino acids. This CDR3 is CASSLGTSGSSDTQYF. The DNA of the CDR3 is TGTGCCAGCAGCTTAGGGACTAGCGGGAGTTCAGATACGCAGTATTTT.

In its sample, this clone was seen a few times. The DNA of the CDR3 is TGTGCCAGCAGCCCACGGACAGGGGGCGGGGAGCAGTACTTC. Its protein product is CASSPRTGGGEQYF. This chain joins TRBV5-5 and TRBJ2-7; 11 bases map to TRBD1. CDR1 is SGHKS, CDR2 YYEKEE, per germline (reference sequence). The junction had 7 bases not matched to a gene; V was cut back by 4 bases and J by 7 bases. This CDR3 region has 14 residues.

About this clone: Since a much larger clone is just one base distant, this may be a read error. Additional DNA sequences in this sample encode the identical CDR3. V and J are TRBV5-1 and TRBJ2-2; 7 positions match TRBD2. The CDR3 loop spans 14 amino acids. Germline V gene sequence: CDR1 SGHRS, CDR2 YFSETQ. V shed 5 bases, J shed 7 bases, and the junction held 8 bases outside the gene matches. The CDR3, as DNA: TGCGCCAGCAGGCCGACGCCGGGGGGCGGGGAGCTGTTTTTT. This gives the protein CASRPTPGGGELFF.

The gene calls are TRBV30 and TRBJ1-3; TRBD1 is a possible D gene (6 bases). Trimming left V 4 bases short and J 0 bases short, with 10 bases between. Germline V lookup: CDR1 GTSNPN, CDR2 SVGIG (reference sequence). CDR3 size: 14 residues. The CDR3 nucleotides are TGTGCCTGGAATACAGGGCTCTCTGGAAACACCATATATTTT. Translating it yields CAWNTGLSGNTIYF.

This clone was picked up a small number of times. This chain uses TRBV30 with TRBJ1-1; 7 bases align to TRBD1. Trimming took 6 bases from V and 1 from J; bases not matched to a gene: 26. From germline, CDR1 is GTSNPN and CDR2 SVGIG (reference sequence). The CDR3 is made up of 20 amino acids. CDR3 nucleotide sequence: TGTGCCTGTTCAGGTCCCCCGGGACAGCTCCCTAGACGGGGGAACACTGAAGCTTTCTTT. Translated: CACSGPPGQLPRRGNTEAFF.

The chain links TRBV30 to TRBJ1-4; D gene uncertain. Trimming took 3 bases from V and 0 from J, leaving 2 bases between them. Germline V gene data show CDR1 as GTSNPN and CDR2 as SVGIG (reference sequence). This CDR3 is built from 12 residues. In DNA form, the CDR3 reads TGTGCCTGGAGCTCAACTAATGAAAAACTGTTTTTT. This gives the protein CAWSSTNEKLFF. The variable domain in full, with the rest retrieved from reference TRBV30 and TRBJ1-4, is SQTIHQWPATLVQPVGSPLSLECTVEGTSNPNLYWYRQAAGRGLQLLFYSVGIGQISSEVPQNLSASRPQDRQFILSSKKLLLSDSGFYLCAWSSTNEKLFFGSGTQLSVL.

This clone turned up a few times. V gene TRBV4-2 combines with J gene TRBJ1-2, with TRBD1 identical over 10 bases. After removal of 0 bases from V and 8 bases from J, the junction contained 9 bases not matched to a gene. The germline V gene encodes CDR1 LGHNA and CDR2 YNFKEQ. This CDR3 contains 16 residues. CDR3 DNA sequence: TGTGCCAGCAGCCAAGATAGCGGGACAGGGGTGAGGGGCTACACCTTC. It translates to CASSQDSGTGVRGYTF.

Only one count was recorded for this clone. The rearrangement links TRBV6-6 to TRBJ2-7; 7 positions agree with TRBD2. J lost 2 bases, V lost 5 bases, and 9 bases had no gene match. This CDR3 has 15 residues. Per the germline V gene, CDR1 is MNHNY and CDR2 is SVGAGI (reference sequence). CDR3 amino acids: CASSEPTSDPYEQYF. The CDR3 coding sequence is TGTGCCAGCAGTGAGCCCACTAGCGACCCCTACGAGCAGTACTTC.

The chain joins TRBV5-1 to TRBJ2-1; D uncertain. This CDR3 region has 16 residues. The V and J ends lost 4 bases and 0 bases respectively, with 14 bases between them. Per the germline V gene, CDR1 is SGHRS and CDR2 is YFSETQ. The CDR3 here is CASSTAFAASYNEQFF. The CDR3 DNA reads TGCGCCAGCAGCACCGCATTCGCGGCCTCCTACAATGAGCAGTTCTTC.

As concerns this clone: The same CDR3 is also encoded by other DNA sequences in this sample. The chain couples TRBV7-9 to TRBJ2-7, with 11 bases aligning to TRBD1. The trim removed 5 bases at V and 6 bases at J, leaving 6 bases unmatched. CDR1 is SEHNR and CDR2 is FQNEAQ in the germline V gene (reference sequence). This CDR3 contains 14 residues. The CDR3 bases are TGTGCCAGCAGCACTCCGGGACAGGGGGTCGAGCAGTACTTC. This gives the protein CASSTPGQGVEQYF.

This chain links TRBV7-2 with TRBJ1-3; D remains unclear. The CDR3 is 15 amino acids. V lost 1 base and J 4 bases, leaving 11 bases between the germline ends. Germline V CDR1 and CDR2: SGHTA, FQGNSA. CDR3 nucleotide sequence: TGTGCCAGCAGCTTAGTGACTTCGGCGGGAAACACCATATATTTT. It codes for CASSLVTSAGNTIYF.

This clone was counted a single time. This chain links TRBV30 with TRBJ2-7, with D perhaps TRBD1 (5 bases). The CDR3 length is 13 residues. Germline V gene lookup returns CDR1 GTSNPN and CDR2 SVGIG (reference sequence). V shed 0 bases and J shed 4 bases, with 10 bases lying between them. CDR3 residues: CAWSVDSLYEQYF. Written as DNA, the CDR3 is TGTGCCTGGAGTGTTGACAGCCTTTACGAGCAGTACTTC.

J is TRBJ1-2 and V is TRBV6-1, with D perhaps matching TRBD1 (6 bases). CDR1 and CDR2 (germline): MNHNS, SASEGT. This CDR3 is 15 amino acids long. Trimming shortened V by 2 bases and J by 6 bases, and 16 bases separated the two germline ends. The CDR3 DNA is TGTGCCAGCAGTGAACGGGAACCAGGGGTTGATGGCTACACCTTC. Translated, it gives CASSEREPGVDGYTF.

This chain connects TRBV6-5 to TRBJ1-6; possible D gene TRBD1, 6 bases. The ends were cut back, 9 bases at V and 0 bases at J, with 9 bases in the middle. Looked up from germline, CDR1 is MNHEY and CDR2 is SVGAGI. CDR3 length equals 14 residues. The CDR3 DNA sequence: TGTGCCAGTCAGGGGAGCTCCTATAATTCACCCCTCCACTTT. It yields the protein CASQGSSYNSPLHF.

This clone showed up just once. This chain joins TRBV30 and TRBJ2-1; D is perhaps TRBD1 (5 bases). CDR1 and CDR2 from the germline V gene are GTSNPN and SVGIG (reference sequence). Trimming took 0 bases from V and 8 from J, leaving 17 bases between them. The length of the CDR3 is 15 residues. The CDR3 DNA sequence: TGTGCCTGGAGTGTACTATGGGGCAGGTCCGATGAGCAGTTCTTC. Translating it yields CAWSVLWGRSDEQFF.

This clone appeared once. The V gene is TRBV7-9, the J gene TRBJ2-1; perhaps TRBD2 as D (7 bases). Germline CDR1 is SEHNR and CDR2 is FQNEAQ (reference sequence). The CDR3 spans 15 residues. Trimming shortened V by 2 bases and J by 2 bases, and 10 bases separated the two germline ends. The CDR3: CASSLRGGPYNEQFF. CDR3 in DNA: TGTGCCAGCAGCTTAAGGGGGGGCCCCTACAATGAGCAGTTCTTC.

The rearrangement joins TRBV4-2 to TRBJ1-1; D is unclear. This CDR3 has 13 residues. Trimming removed 1 base at V and 0 bases at J, with 3 bases between. Germline CDR1 LGHNA, CDR2 YNFKEQ. This chain's CDR3 is CASSQGMNTEAFF. The CDR3 DNA reads TGTGCCAGCAGCCAAGGTATGAACACTGAAGCTTTCTTT.

The J gene is TRBJ2-1, the V gene TRBV5-1; D perhaps matches TRBD2 (6 bases). In germline, CDR1 is SGHRS, CDR2 YFSETQ. CDR3 length: 14 residues. Trimming pared 4 bases from V and 12 bases from J, leaving 20 bases between. The CDR3 DNA sequence: TGCGCCAGCAGCCCCCCTCTAACCCTGGGAGGGCAGTTCTTC. Translating gives CASSPPLTLGGQFF.

This sequence joins TRBV28 and TRBJ1-2; unclear D gene. Germline values: CDR1 MDHEN, CDR2 SYDVKM. This CDR3 region has 14 residues. V gave up 7 bases and J gave up 3 bases, with 15 bases separating them. CDR3 amino acids: CASTPSGGYYGYTF. CDR3 nucleotides: TGTGCCAGCACCCCGAGCGGAGGGTACTATGGCTACACCTTC.

The genes are TRBV6-6 and TRBJ2-5; tentatively, D is TRBD2 (5 bases). Germline loops: CDR1 MNHNY, CDR2 SVGAGI (reference sequence). The CDR3 totals 14 residues. V lost 6 bases to trimming and J lost 6 bases, with 17 bases between them. DNA of the CDR3: TGTGCCAGCAGCCCCGAGGGTAGCATCCAGACCCAGTACTTC. Protein sequence: CASSPEGSIQTQYF.

This chain uses TRBV18 with TRBJ1-1; 11 bases align to TRBD1. V dropped 6 bases and J dropped 3; count of bases not matched to a gene: 12. In germline, CDR1 is KGHSH, CDR2 LQKENI. CDR3 length: 17 amino acids. The DNA of the CDR3 is TGTGCCAGCTCTCGAGGACAGGGGGCGTGGGGAGACACTGAAGCTTTCTTT. Translating gives CASSRGQGAWGDTEAFF.

The rearrangement uses TRBV7-8 and TRBJ2-5; D is perhaps TRBD1 (5 bases). The germline V gene has CDR1 SGHVS and CDR2 FQNEAQ. Trimming stripped 1 base from V and 0 bases from J, with 15 bases between. There are 17 residues in the CDR3. This chain's CDR3 is CASSLVGAGWDQETQYF. The CDR3 DNA follows: TGTGCCAGCAGCTTAGTAGGGGCAGGGTGGGACCAAGAGACCCAGTACTTC.

This clone occurred a few times. This rearrangement joins TRBV12-3 or TRBV12-4 to TRBJ1-6; D gene unclear. CDR3 size: 13 residues. The V end was cut by 2 bases, the J end by 10 bases, with 9 bases between. This CDR3 is CASSLWRESPLHF. Here the CDR3 DNA reads TGTGCCAGCAGTTTATGGAGGGAGTCACCCCTCCACTTT.

This clone was seen a single time. This rearrangement joins TRBV30 to TRBJ2-3; 10 nucleotides align to TRBD2. The V gene end was trimmed by 3 bases and the J gene end by 2 bases; junction bases not matched to a gene: 2. Germline CDR1 reads GTSNPN; CDR2 reads SVGIG (reference sequence). This CDR3 is 14 amino acids long. This chain's CDR3 is CAWRGLAHTDTQYF. CDR3 in DNA: TGTGCCTGGAGGGGACTAGCGCACACAGATACGCAGTATTTT.

This chain links TRBV5-1 with TRBJ1-1; TRBD1 matches 7 bases. The CDR3 contains 16 residues. Losses at the gene ends were 1 base for V and 5 bases for J; bases not matched to a gene: 11. CDR1 is SGHRS, CDR2 YFSETQ, per germline. Written as DNA, the CDR3 is TGCGCCAGCAGCTTGTCCCCGACAGGGATCGGGACTGAAGCTTTCTTT. This codes for CASSLSPTGIGTEAFF.

This clone was recorded only once. The V gene is TRBV7-9, the J gene TRBJ2-2; TRBD2 agrees at 7 bases. Trimming at V came to 3 bases and at J to 4 bases, leaving 5 bases not matched to a gene. Germline lookup yields CDR1 SEHNR and CDR2 FQNEAQ (reference sequence). CDR3 length: 15 amino acids. The CDR3 loop reads CASSFLADITGELFF. CDR3 DNA: TGTGCCAGCAGCTTCCTAGCGGACATCACCGGGGAGCTGTTTTTT.

V is TRBV7-9 and J is TRBJ1-1; possible D gene TRBD1, 5 bases. The V end was cut by 2 bases, the J end by 2 bases, with 6 bases between. The CDR3 spans 13 residues. Germline V lookup: CDR1 SEHNR, CDR2 FQNEAQ (reference sequence). In DNA, the CDR3 is TGTGCCAGCAGCTTAAGGGGAAACACTGAAGCTTTCTTT. Translated, it gives CASSLRGNTEAFF.